The clone carrying this T cell receptor beta chain was recorded at least ten times. Each CDR3 protein is one row after TCRdb ran MiXCR on the reads. The sample comprises around 530,000 distinct CDR3 sequences, 26% of which are singletons, and around 13% rests with the top ten. This record belongs to a study of T cell repertoires in cytomegalovirus infection. About the research overall: Both CMV infection and a matching HLA type were indicated by public TCR beta signatures.

The CDR3 runs to 19 residues. The V and J ends lost 3 bases and 2 bases respectively, with 25 bases between them. The TCR was taken from a human donor in good health (CMV status not recorded). Some clones in this sample may be carry-over from other donors' samples. The chain employs TRBV12-3 or TRBV12-4 and TRBJ1-2, with D possibly TRBD1 on 6 matching bases. The sequenced sample was PBMCs. The CDR3 protein is CASSLLGVTDEQGNYGYTF. The CDR3 nucleotides read TGTGCCAGCAGTTTGCTCGGTGTCACCGACGAACAGGGCAACTATGGCTACACCTTC.